Listed here are 19 T cell receptor beta chains from one sample, sequenced in a study of T cell changes during pregnancy in multiple sclerosis. Repertoires were generated with immunoSEQ multiplex PCR, while TCRdb's copy carries only in-frame clones and drops some. The sample has some 47,000 clones, approximately 90% seen once. The material sequenced was CD8+ T cells from peripheral blood mononuclear cells, taken after pregnancy. The receptors shown here come from a female donor in good health, enrolled as a control in a pregnancy study.

The CDR3, as DNA: TGCGCCAGCAGCCAAGATAAACTTATCTATGAGCAGTTCTTC. This sequence encodes CASSQDKLIYEQFF. The rearrangement uses TRBV4-3 and TRBJ2-1, with D hard to call. Deletions cut 0 bases from V and 8 bases from J, with 11 bases between. Per germline, CDR1 LGHNA and CDR2 YSLEER. The CDR3 consists of 14 residues.

As for this clone: The junction does not match germline at one end; this may be a read error. Additional DNA sequences in this sample encode the identical CDR3. J is TRBJ1-1 and V is TRBV13; TRBD1 matches 9 bases. Germline V gene lookup returns CDR1 PRHDT and CDR2 FYEKMQ (reference sequence). The CDR3 runs 13 residues. CDR3 bases: TGTGCCAGCAGCCGGACAGGGGAAACTGAGGCTTTCTTT. Amino acids: CASSRTGETEAFF.

The chain carries TRBV7-8 and TRBJ2-7, with 11 bases that match TRBD2. The CDR3 has 16 residues. V was pared by 4 bases and J by 0 bases, with 5 bases of the junction left unmatched. CDR1 and CDR2 (germline): SGHVS, FQNEAQ. The CDR3 coding sequence is TGTGCCAGCAGCTGGACACTAGCGGGGGACTCCTACGAGCAGTACTTC. Residues: CASSWTLAGDSYEQYF.

The J gene is TRBJ2-1, the V gene TRBV9; TRBD2 might be the D (5 bases). This CDR3 spans 16 amino acids. Germline V gives CDR1 SGDLS, CDR2 YYNGEE. V was trimmed by 0 bases and J by 3 bases, leaving 13 bases between them. The CDR3: CASSVEGVGFYNEQFF. CDR3 coding DNA: TGTGCCAGCAGCGTAGAGGGAGTAGGCTTCTACAATGAGCAGTTCTTC.

CDR3 amino acids: CATSSRGGDSGELFF. In DNA form, the CDR3 reads TGTGCCACCAGCTCGCGGGGGGGGGATTCCGGGGAGCTGTTTTTT. The chain couples TRBV15 to TRBJ2-2; 9 nucleotides align to TRBD2. This CDR3 spans 15 amino acids. V was clipped by 5 bases and J by 6 bases; unmatched bases: 7. CDR1 is LNHNV, CDR2 YYDKDF, per germline (reference sequence).

This sequence joins TRBV27 and TRBJ2-1; 11 bases are shared with TRBD2. This CDR3 has 15 amino acids. V lost 6 bases and J lost 9; bases outside the gene matches: 10. Per the germline V gene, CDR1 is MNHEY and CDR2 is SMNVEV (reference sequence). The CDR3 DNA reads TGTGCCAGCAGCGATAGCGGGGGGGCCAGGTTTGAGCAGTTCTTC. Protein product: CASSDSGGARFEQFF.

The chain joins TRBV19 to TRBJ1-2, with a tentative D call TRBD1 (6 bases). Germline V gene lookup returns CDR1 LNHDA and CDR2 SQIVND (reference sequence). Trimming pared 1 base from V and 3 bases from J, leaving 12 bases between. This CDR3 region has 15 residues. CDR3 amino acids: CASSIGAGEDYGYTF. The CDR3 DNA follows: TGTGCCAGTAGTATAGGGGCAGGGGAAGACTATGGCTACACCTTC. The whole variable domain, remainder taken from reference TRBV19 and TRBJ1-2, is DGGITQSPKYLFRKEGQNVTLSCEQNLNHDAMYWYRQDPGQGLRLIYYSQIVNDFQKGDIAEGYSVSREKKESFPLTVTSAQKNPTAFYLCASSIGAGEDYGYTFGSGTRLTVV.

The chain recombines TRBV29-1 with TRBJ1-2; D is unclear. Trimming removed 8 bases at V and 0 bases at J, with 16 bases between. The CDR3 totals 14 residues. Germline CDR1 reads SQVTM; CDR2 reads ANQGSEA. The CDR3 sequence: CSSSGELTNYGYTF. CDR3 nucleotides: TGCAGCTCATCCGGGGAATTGACTAACTATGGCTACACCTTC.

This clone was counted a single time. The V call is TRBV4-3, the J call TRBJ2-3; a possible D gene is TRBD2 (6 bases). The CDR3 extends over 13 amino acids. Trimming cost V 1 base and J 5 bases, with 7 bases left between them. The germline V gene has CDR1 LGHNA and CDR2 YSLEER. The CDR3 reads CASSQGGEDTQYF. CDR3 coding DNA: TGCGCCAGCAGCCAAGGGGGGGAAGATACGCAGTATTTT.

This rearrangement joins TRBV4-3 to TRBJ1-6; D remains ambiguous. CDR1 and CDR2 from the germline V gene are LGHNA and YSLEER. Trimming left V 0 bases short and J 10 bases short, with 13 bases between. The CDR3 is made up of 15 amino acids. As DNA, the CDR3 is TGCGCCAGCAGCCAAGATACGGGGTTCGGGTCACCCCTCCACTTT. It yields the protein CASSQDTGFGSPLHF.

This sequence joins TRBV5-6 and TRBJ1-6, with 9 bases matching TRBD1. CDR3 size: 16 residues. Germline CDR1 reads SGHDT; CDR2 reads YYEEEE. V lost 3 bases, J lost 9 bases, and 10 bases stayed unmatched. CDR3 coding DNA: TGTGCCAGCAGCTCCCTTACGACAGGGGGAAGTTCACCCCTCCACTTT. It encodes CASSSLTTGGSSPLHF.

This chain links TRBV21-1 with TRBJ2-3; TRBD1, the table's D call, was not compared with the DNA. TRBV21-1 represents a pseudogene. The CDR3 sequence is 15 residues long. DNA of the CDR3: TGTGCCAGCGCGGATCAGGGGGAGAGCACAGATACGCAGTATTTT. It is translated as CASADQGESTDTQYF.

This chain uses TRBV7-8 with TRBJ1-5, with D unclear. Germline loops: CDR1 SGHVS, CDR2 FQNEAQ. V lost 2 bases, J lost 1 base, and 9 bases lay in between. CDR3 length equals 15 residues. This chain's CDR3 is CASSLRGGSNQPQHF. The CDR3 DNA sequence: TGTGCCAGCAGCTTACGAGGTGGGAGCAATCAGCCCCAGCATTTT.

The chain uses TRBV9 and TRBJ2-7, with TRBD1 matching over 7 bases. The CDR3 is 14 amino acids. Germline loops: CDR1 SGDLS, CDR2 YYNGEE. V gave up 4 bases and J gave up 3 bases; unmatched junction bases: 7. Here the CDR3 reads CASSYGTAGYEQYF. The DNA of the CDR3 is TGTGCCAGCAGCTACGGGACAGCTGGCTACGAGCAGTACTTC.

The chain recombines TRBV7-9 with TRBJ2-7; perhaps TRBD2 as D (5 bases). CDR3 length equals 15 residues. Trimming removed 1 base at V and 0 bases at J, with 10 bases between. From germline, CDR1 is SEHNR and CDR2 FQNEAQ (reference sequence). Here the CDR3 reads CASSLDIGSSYEQYF. The CDR3 coding sequence is TGTGCCAGCAGCTTAGATATAGGGAGCTCCTACGAGCAGTACTTC.

In its sample, this clone was seen once. Mismatch with germline at one junction end may stem from a read error. V is TRBV7-9 and J is TRBJ2-5, with TRBD2 matching over 9 bases. The CDR3 extends over 14 amino acids. Per germline, CDR1 SEHNR and CDR2 FQNEAQ (reference sequence). The CDR3 bases are TGTGCCAGCAGCCTAGCGGGGCCGCGGGAGACCCAGTACTTC. This encodes CASSLAGPRETQYF.

V usage is TRBV13 and J usage is TRBJ1-2; tentative D call: TRBD1 (5 bases). This CDR3 is built from 14 residues. V gave up 5 bases and J gave up 5 bases, with 15 bases separating them. Germline values: CDR1 PRHDT, CDR2 FYEKMQ (reference sequence). The CDR3 sequence: CASSTGRGMYGYTF. For the CDR3, the DNA is TGTGCCAGCAGCACGGGACGGGGGATGTATGGCTACACCTTC.

CDR3 coding DNA: TGCAGCGTTGAAGGCAGTGAAGCTTTCTTT. This translates into CSVEGSEAFF. This sequence joins TRBV29-1 and TRBJ1-1; D gene unclear. Germline values: CDR1 SQVTM, CDR2 ANQGSEA. The CDR3 length is 10 residues. Trimming removed 1 base at V and 7 bases at J, with 4 bases between. The variable domain in full, with the rest retrieved from reference TRBV29-1 and TRBJ1-1, is SAVISQKPSRDICQRGTSLTIQCQVDSQVTMMFWYRQQPGQSLTLIATANQGSEATYESGFVIDKFPISRPNLTFSTLTVSNMSPEDSSIYLCSVEGSEAFFGQGTRLTVV.

V usage is TRBV15 and J usage is TRBJ1-2; no definite D call. Per germline, CDR1 LNHNV and CDR2 YYDKDF (reference sequence). This CDR3 region has 14 residues. V gave up 7 bases and J gave up 7 bases, with 19 bases separating them. CDR3 loop: CATNRGRVDPGYTF. The CDR3 region has the DNA TGTGCCACCAACCGGGGAAGGGTTGACCCTGGCTACACCTTC. Full variable domain (missing parts from reference TRBV15 and TRBJ1-2): DAMVIQNPRYQVTQFGKPVTLSCSQTLNHNVMYWYQQKSSQAPKLLFHYYDKDFNNEADTPDNFQSRRPNTSFCFLDIRSPGLGDTAMYLCATNRGRVDPGYTFGSGTRLTVV.